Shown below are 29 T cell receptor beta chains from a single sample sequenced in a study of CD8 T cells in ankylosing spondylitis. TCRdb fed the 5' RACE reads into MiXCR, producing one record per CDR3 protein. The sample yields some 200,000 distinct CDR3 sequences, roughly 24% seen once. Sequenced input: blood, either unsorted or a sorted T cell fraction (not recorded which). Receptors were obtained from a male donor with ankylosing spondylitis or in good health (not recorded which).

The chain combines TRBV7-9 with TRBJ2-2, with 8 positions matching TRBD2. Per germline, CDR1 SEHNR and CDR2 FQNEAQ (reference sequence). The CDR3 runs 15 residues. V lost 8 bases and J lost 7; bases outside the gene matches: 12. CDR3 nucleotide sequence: TGTGCCAGCGGACATGCGGGAGGCCGGGGCGGGGAGCTGTTTTTT. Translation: CASGHAGGRGGELFF.

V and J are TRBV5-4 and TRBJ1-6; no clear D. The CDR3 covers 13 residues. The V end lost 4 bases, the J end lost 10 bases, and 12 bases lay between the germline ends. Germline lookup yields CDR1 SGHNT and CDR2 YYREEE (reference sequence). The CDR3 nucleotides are TGTGCCAGCAGCAGGGATGCACCCTCACCCCTCCACTTT. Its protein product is CASSRDAPSPLHF.

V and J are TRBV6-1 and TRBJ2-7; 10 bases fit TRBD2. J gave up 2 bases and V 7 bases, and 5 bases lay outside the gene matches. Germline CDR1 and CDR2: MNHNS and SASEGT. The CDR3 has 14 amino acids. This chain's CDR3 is CASKRGGPTYEQYF. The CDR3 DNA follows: TGTGCCAGCAAGCGGGGGGGACCCACCTACGAGCAGTACTTC.

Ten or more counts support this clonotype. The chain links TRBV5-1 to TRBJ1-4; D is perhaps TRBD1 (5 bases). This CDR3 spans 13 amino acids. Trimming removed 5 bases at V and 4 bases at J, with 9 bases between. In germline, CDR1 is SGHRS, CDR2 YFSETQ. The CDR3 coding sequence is TGCGCCAGCAGTGACAGTCATAATGAAAAACTGTTTTTT. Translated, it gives CASSDSHNEKLFF.

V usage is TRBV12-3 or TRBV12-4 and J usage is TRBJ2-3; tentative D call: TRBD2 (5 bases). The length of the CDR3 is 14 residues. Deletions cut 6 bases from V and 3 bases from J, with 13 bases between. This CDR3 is CASRITRRTDTQYF. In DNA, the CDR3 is TGTGCCAGCAGGATTACAAGGAGGACAGATACGCAGTATTTT.

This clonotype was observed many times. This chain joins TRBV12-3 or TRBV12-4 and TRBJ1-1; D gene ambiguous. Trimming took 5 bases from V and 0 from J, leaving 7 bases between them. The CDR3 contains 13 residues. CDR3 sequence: CASSPPMNTEAFF. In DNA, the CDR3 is TGTGCCAGCAGTCCGCCTATGAACACTGAAGCTTTCTTT.

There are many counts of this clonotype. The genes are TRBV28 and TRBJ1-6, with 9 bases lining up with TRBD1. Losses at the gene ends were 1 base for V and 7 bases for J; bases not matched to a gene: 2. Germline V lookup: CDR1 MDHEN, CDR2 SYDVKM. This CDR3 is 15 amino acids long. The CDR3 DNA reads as TGTGCCAGCAGTTTATCGGACAGGGGCAATTCACCCCTCCACTTT. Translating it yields CASSLSDRGNSPLHF.

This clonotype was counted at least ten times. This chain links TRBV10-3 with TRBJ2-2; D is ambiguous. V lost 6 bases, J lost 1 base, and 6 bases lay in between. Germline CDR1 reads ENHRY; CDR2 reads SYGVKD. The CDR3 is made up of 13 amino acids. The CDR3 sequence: CAIRPENTGELFF. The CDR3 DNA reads TGTGCCATCAGGCCCGAGAACACCGGGGAGCTGTTTTTT.

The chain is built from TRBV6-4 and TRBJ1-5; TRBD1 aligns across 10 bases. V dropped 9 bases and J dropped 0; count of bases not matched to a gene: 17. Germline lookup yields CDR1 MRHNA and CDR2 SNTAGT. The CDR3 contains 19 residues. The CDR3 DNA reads TGTGCCAGGGAGCTCCAGGGACAGGGGTCACATTATAGCAATCAGCCCCAGCATTTT. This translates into CARELQGQGSHYSNQPQHF.

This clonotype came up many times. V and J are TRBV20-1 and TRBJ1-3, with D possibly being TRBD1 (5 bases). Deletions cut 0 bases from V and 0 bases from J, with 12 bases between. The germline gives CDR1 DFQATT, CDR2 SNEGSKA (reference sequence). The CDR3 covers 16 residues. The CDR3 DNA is TGCAGTGCTAGAGATTATCAGGGTGGCTCTGGAAACACCATATATTTT. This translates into CSARDYQGGSGNTIYF.

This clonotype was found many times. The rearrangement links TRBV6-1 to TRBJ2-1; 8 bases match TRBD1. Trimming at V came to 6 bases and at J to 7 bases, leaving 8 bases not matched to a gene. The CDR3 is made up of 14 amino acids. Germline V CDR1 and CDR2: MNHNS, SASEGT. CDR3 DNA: TGTGCCAGCAGCCCCAGGGGGCGCAGTAATGAGCAGTTCTTC. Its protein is CASSPRGRSNEQFF.

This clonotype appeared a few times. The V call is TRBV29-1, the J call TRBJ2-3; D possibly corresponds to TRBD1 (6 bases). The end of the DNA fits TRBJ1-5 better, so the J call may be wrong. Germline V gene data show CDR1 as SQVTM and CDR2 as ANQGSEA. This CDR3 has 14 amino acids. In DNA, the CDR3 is TGCAGCGTTGAGGTGCAGGGGAGGACAGATACGCAGCATTTT. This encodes CSVEVQGRTDTQHF.

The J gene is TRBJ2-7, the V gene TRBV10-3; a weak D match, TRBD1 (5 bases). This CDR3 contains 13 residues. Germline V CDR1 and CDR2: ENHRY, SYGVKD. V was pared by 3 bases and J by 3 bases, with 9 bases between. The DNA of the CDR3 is TGTGCCATCAGTGAAGTACAGGTCTACGAGCAGTACTTC. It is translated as CAISEVQVYEQYF.

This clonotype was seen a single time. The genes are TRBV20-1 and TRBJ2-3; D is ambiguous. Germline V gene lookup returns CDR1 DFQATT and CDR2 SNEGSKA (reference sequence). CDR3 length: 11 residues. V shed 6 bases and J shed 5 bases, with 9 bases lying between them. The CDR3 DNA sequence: TGCAGTGCCACCTTTGGAGATACGCAGTATTTT. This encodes CSATFGDTQYF.

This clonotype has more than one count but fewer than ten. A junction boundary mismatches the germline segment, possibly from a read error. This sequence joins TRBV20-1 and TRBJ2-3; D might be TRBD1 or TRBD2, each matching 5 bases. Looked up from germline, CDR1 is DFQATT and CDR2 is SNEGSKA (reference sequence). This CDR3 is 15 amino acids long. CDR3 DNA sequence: TGCAGTGCCTCTCTTCGTCCAGGGAGCATAGATACGCAGTATTTT. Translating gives CSASLRPGSIDTQYF.

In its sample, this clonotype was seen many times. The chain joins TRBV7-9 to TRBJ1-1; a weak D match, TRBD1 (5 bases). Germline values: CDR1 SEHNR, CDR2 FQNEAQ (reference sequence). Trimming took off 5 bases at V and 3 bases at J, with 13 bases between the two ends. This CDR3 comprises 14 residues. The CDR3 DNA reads TGTGCCAGCAGCCAGGGTTCGTCGGACACTGAAGCTTTCTTT. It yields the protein CASSQGSSDTEAFF.

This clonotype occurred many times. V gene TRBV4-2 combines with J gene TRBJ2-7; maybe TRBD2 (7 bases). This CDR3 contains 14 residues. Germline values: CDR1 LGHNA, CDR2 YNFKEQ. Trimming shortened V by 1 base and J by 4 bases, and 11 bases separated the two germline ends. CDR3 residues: CASSQAGGRYEQYF. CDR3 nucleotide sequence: TGTGCCAGCAGCCAAGCGGGGGGCAGGTACGAGCAGTACTTC.

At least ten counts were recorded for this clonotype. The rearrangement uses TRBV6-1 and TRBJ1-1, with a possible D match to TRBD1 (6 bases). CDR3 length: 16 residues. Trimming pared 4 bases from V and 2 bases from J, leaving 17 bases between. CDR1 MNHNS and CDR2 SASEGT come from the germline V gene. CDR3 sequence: CASSVGGGGVNTEAFF. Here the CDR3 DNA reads TGTGCCAGCAGTGTAGGAGGGGGAGGCGTAAACACTGAAGCTTTCTTT.

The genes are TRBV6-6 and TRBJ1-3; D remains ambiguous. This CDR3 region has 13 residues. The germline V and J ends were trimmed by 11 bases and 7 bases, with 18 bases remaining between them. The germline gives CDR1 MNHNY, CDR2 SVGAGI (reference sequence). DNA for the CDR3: TGTGCCTGCTCGGAGAATGGCCTCAACACCATATATTTT. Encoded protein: CACSENGLNTIYF.

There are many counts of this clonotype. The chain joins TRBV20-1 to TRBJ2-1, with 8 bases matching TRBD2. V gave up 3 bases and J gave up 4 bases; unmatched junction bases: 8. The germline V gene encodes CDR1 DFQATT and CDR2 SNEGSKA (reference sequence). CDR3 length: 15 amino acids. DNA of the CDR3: TGCAGTGCTAGCCCCTCTAGCGGGCTATACAATGAGCAGTTCTTC. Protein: CSASPSSGLYNEQFF.

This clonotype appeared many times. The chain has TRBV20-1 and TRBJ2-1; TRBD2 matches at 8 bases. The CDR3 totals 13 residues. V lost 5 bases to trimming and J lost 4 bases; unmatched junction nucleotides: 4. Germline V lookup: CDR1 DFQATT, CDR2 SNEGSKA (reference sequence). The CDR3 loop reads CSAFSGEYNEQFF. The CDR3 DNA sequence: TGCAGTGCTTTTAGCGGGGAGTACAATGAGCAGTTCTTC.

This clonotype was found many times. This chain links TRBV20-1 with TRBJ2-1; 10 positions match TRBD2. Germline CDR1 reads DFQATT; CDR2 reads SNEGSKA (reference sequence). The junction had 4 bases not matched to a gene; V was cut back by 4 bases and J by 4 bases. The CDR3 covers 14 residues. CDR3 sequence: CSATGTSVYNEQFF. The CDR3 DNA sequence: TGCAGTGCTACTGGGACTAGCGTTTACAATGAGCAGTTCTTC.

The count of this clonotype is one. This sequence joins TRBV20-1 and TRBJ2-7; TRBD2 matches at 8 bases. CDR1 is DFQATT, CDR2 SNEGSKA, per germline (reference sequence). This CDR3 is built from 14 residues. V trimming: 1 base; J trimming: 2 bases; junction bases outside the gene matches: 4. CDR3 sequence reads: CSARGTSPPYEQYF. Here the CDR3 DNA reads TGCAGTGCTAGAGGGACTAGCCCTCCCTACGAGCAGTACTTC.

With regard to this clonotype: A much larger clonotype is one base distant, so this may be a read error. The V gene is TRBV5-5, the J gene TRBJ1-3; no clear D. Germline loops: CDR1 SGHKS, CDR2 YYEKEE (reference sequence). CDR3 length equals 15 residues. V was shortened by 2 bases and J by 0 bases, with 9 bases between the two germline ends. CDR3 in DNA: TGTGCCAGCAGCTTTACGCCGGTCTCTGGAAACACCATATATTTT. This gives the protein CASSFTPVSGNTIYF.

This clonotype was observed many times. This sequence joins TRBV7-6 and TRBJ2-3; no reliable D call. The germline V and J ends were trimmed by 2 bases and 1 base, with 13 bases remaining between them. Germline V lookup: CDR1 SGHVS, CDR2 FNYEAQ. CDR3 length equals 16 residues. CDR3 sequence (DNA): TGTGCCAGCAGCTTACTCACGGGCGGAGGCACAGATACGCAGTATTTT. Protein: CASSLLTGGGTDTQYF.

CDR3 sequence: CASSSRLEQYF. CDR3 sequence (DNA): TGTGCCAGCAGCTCGAGACTGGAGCAGTACTTC. This chain connects TRBV7-2 to TRBJ2-7; unclear D gene. Germline CDR1 and CDR2: SGHTA and FQGNSA. This CDR3 spans 11 amino acids. Trimming removed 4 bases from V and 7 bases from J, with 8 bases in between.

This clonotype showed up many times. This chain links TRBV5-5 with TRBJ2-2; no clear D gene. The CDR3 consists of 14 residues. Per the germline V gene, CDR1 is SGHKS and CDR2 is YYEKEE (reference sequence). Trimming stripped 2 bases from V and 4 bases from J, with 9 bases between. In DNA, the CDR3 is TGTGCCAGCAGCTTTAGCACAGCCACCGGGGAGCTGTTTTTT. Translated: CASSFSTATGELFF.

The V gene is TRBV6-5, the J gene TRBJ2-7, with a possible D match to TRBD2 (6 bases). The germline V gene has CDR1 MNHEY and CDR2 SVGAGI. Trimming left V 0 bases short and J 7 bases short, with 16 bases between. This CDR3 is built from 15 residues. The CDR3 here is CASSYSAGRMEEQYF. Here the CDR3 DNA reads TGTGCCAGCAGTTACTCTGCCGGGAGAATGGAGGAGCAGTACTTC.

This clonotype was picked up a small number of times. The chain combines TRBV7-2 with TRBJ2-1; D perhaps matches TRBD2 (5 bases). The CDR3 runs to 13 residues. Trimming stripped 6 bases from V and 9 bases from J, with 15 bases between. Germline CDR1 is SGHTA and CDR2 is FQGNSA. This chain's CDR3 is CASRRTPRGEQFF. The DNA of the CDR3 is TGTGCCAGCAGGCGGACGCCCCGGGGTGAGCAGTTCTTC.